This T cell receptor (beta chain) was identified in a study of cytomegalovirus exposure and HLA in healthy donors. This CDR3 region has 17 residues. J gave up 8 bases and V 1 base, and 12 bases lay outside the gene matches. Germline lookup yields CDR1 SGHRS and CDR2 YFSETQ. With 60 Vbeta and 13 Jbeta primers, the PCR was carried out. Sequencing was performed with immunoSEQ multiplex PCR; in TCRdb, only in-frame clones are kept and a portion is missing. The table has about 200,000 clones, approximately 70% seen once. The sample consisted of PBMCs. This chain links TRBV5-1 with TRBJ2-5; 12 nucleotides match TRBD2. The clonotype was recovered from a middle-aged man in good health and CMV-seropositive. This CDR3 is CASSLRTSGDATGTQYF. The CDR3 DNA follows: TGCGCCAGCAGCTTGAGGACTAGCGGGGATGCCACCGGTACCCAGTACTTC. Full variable domain (remainder filled in from reference TRBV5-1 and TRBJ2-5): KAGVTQTPRYLIKTRGQQVTLSCSPISGHRSVSWYQQTPGQGLQFLFEYFSETQRNKGNFPGRFSGRQFSNSRSEMNVSTLELGDSALYLCASSLRTSGDATGTQYFGPGTRLLVL.